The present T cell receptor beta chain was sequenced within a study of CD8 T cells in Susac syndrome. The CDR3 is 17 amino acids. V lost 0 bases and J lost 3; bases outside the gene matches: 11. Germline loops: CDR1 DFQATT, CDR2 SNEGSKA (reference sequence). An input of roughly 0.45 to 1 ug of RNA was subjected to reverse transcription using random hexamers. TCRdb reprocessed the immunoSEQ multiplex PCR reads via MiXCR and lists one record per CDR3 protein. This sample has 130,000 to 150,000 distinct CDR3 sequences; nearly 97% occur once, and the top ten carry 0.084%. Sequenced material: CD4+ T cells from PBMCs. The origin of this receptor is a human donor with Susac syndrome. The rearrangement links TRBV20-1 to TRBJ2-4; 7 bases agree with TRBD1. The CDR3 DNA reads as TGCAGTGCTAGAGATCGAGGGGGCGCGGTTGACAAAAACATTCAGTACTTC. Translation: CSARDRGGAVDKNIQYF.